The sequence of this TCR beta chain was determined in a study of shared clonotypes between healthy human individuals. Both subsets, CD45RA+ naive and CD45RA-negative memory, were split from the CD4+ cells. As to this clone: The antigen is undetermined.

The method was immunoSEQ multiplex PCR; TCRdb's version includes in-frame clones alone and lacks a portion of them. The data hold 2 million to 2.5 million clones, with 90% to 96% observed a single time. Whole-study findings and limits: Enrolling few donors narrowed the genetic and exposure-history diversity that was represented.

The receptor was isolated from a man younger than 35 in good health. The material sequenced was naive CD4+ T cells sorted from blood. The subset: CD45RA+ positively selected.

Here the CDR3 reads CASSLPPGTGGNSPLHF. CDR3 DNA: TGTGCCAGCAGCTTACCCCCCGGGACAGGGGGTAACTCACCCCTCCACTTT. The chain recombines TRBV14 with TRBJ1-6; TRBD1 aligns across 11 bases. V lost 5 bases and J lost 10; bases outside the gene matches: 13. The CDR3 runs to 17 residues. Germline assignment: CDR1 SGHDN and CDR2 FVKESK.